This T cell receptor (beta chain) was found in a study of T cell responses to AZD1222 COVID-19 vaccine. This CDR3 has 14 residues. Germline V gene lookup returns CDR1 MNHEY and CDR2 SVGEGT. Trimming removed 4 bases at V and 4 bases at J, with 11 bases between. Sequencing was performed with immunoSEQ multiplex PCR; in TCRdb, only in-frame clones are kept and a portion is missing. Found here are approximately 100,000 clones, about 85% of them singletons; the top ten hold 4.5%. Findings of the study overall: Two doses of AZD1222 preceded a rise in Spike-specific TCR breadth and depth. Unmutated variant regions are reportedly the target of nearly half of TCRs that are spike-specific. Seropositive at baseline were only a handful of AZD1222 recipients. Possibly, clonal diversity was underestimated; donors were largely white British and included more females.

The sample holds a few counts of this clone. The antigen is unknown. The sequencing used peripheral blood, collected 28 days after the second AZD1222 dose. The receptor comes from an adult who received the AZD1222 COVID-19 vaccine. The chain couples TRBV6-2 or TRBV6-3 to TRBJ1-5, with no clear D. CDR3 bases: TGTGCCAGCAGTTCCCCGGACGCAAATCAGCCCCAGCATTTT. This gives the protein CASSSPDANQPQHF.